The source of this TCR beta chain is a study of beta chain features in type 1 diabetes. Broader study findings: Reads derived from cDNA could over-represent cells showing high TCR expression. Shorter TCRB CDR3s, moderately but significantly so, were found in Type 1 diabetes patients in all four CD4+ subsets.

Over 95% purity was reached by all sorted populations. With 7 bases removed from V and 4 bases from J, the gap between germline ends came to 12 bases. From germline, CDR1 is SQVTM and CDR2 ANQGSEA. The CDR3 has 12 amino acids. Expressed TCRB transcripts were sequenced after all isolated RNA was converted to cDNA. Repertoires were generated with immunoSEQ multiplex PCR, while TCRdb's copy carries only in-frame clones and drops some. The repertoire holds about 230,000 clones, with about a sixth as singletons. In regard to this clone: Its antigen remains unidentified.

Sample: naive CD4+ T cells from blood. This rearrangement joins TRBV29-1 to TRBJ2-3; weak D call: TRBD2 (6 bases). The sequence came from a man aged 25-45 years with type 1 diabetes. The CDR3 coding sequence is TGCAGCGAAGCGGAGGGAGCAGATACGCAGTATTTT. Protein sequence: CSEAEGADTQYF.